The 26 T cell receptor beta chains presented below share a single source sample, sequenced in a study of beta chain features in type 1 diabetes. What was sequenced were expressed TCRB transcripts, since all of the isolated RNA had been reverse transcribed. Generated by immunoSEQ multiplex PCR, the TCRdb table keeps only in-frame clones and is missing some. Of about 330,000 clones listed, more than 9.5% are singletons. The sequenced sample was naive CD4+ T cells from blood. The receptor source for this set is a woman in her 30s in good health.

This clone was found a few times. This chain joins TRBV20-1 and TRBJ2-3; D gene ambiguous. Per the germline V gene, CDR1 is DFQATT and CDR2 is SNEGSKA (reference sequence). The CDR3 has 11 amino acids. The germline V and J ends were trimmed by 6 bases and 0 bases, with 4 bases remaining between them. The CDR3 is CSAESTDTQYF. The DNA for the CDR3 is TGCAGTGCCGAGAGCACAGATACGCAGTATTTT.

This clone has a handful of counts. The chain combines TRBV2 with TRBJ2-7, with D perhaps TRBD1 (6 bases). Germline CDR1 and CDR2: SNHLY and FYNNEI. Trimming removed 5 bases at V and 1 base at J, with 15 bases between. The CDR3 extends over 15 amino acids. The CDR3 loop is CASSSQGSGSYEQYF. In DNA, the CDR3 is TGTGCCAGCAGTTCACAGGGATCAGGGTCCTACGAGCAGTACTTC.

This clone was seen a few times. The chain is built from TRBV7-9 and TRBJ1-1, with TRBD1 as a possible D gene (5 bases). The germline CDR1 and CDR2 sequences are SEHNR and FQNEAQ (reference sequence). With 1 base removed from V and 11 bases from J, the gap between germline ends came to 11 bases. CDR3 length: 12 residues. The CDR3 DNA sequence: TGTGCCAGCAGCTTAGTGGGGCTCGACGCTTTCTTT. The encoded protein is CASSLVGLDAFF. Based on the CDR3 plus reference TRBV7-9 and TRBJ1-1, the full variable domain is DTGVSQNPRHKITKRGQNVTFRCDPISEHNRLYWYRQTLGQGPEFLTYFQNEAQLEKSRLLSDRFSAERPKGSFSTLEIQRTEQGDSAMYLCASSLVGLDAFFGQGTRLTVV.

This clone turned up a few times. The chain joins TRBV18 to TRBJ2-3; 11 bases match TRBD1. The CDR3 is 15 amino acids. V gave up 6 bases and J gave up 4 bases; unmatched junction bases: 6. Germline V CDR1 and CDR2: KGHSH, LQKENI. The CDR3 region has the DNA TGTGCCAGCTCCGCAGAGGGACAGGGGGCAGATACGCAGTATTTT. Its protein product is CASSAEGQGADTQYF.

This clone has only a few counts. V and J are TRBV6-5 and TRBJ2-3; TRBD2 is a possible D gene (6 bases). The CDR3 loop spans 12 amino acids. V lost 10 bases and J lost 2, with 10 bases in between. Per germline, CDR1 MNHEY and CDR2 SVGAGI. Written as DNA, the CDR3 is TGTGCCACCTGCGGGGTCACAGATACGCAGTATTTT. Protein product: CATCGVTDTQYF.

This clone showed up just a few times. The gene calls are TRBV7-9 and TRBJ2-7; tentative D call: TRBD2 (5 bases). Germline V gene data show CDR1 as SEHNR and CDR2 as FQNEAQ (reference sequence). V was trimmed by 1 base and J by 4 bases, leaving 11 bases between them. CDR3 length equals 14 residues. The CDR3 reads CASSLGGYMYEQYF. CDR3 coding DNA: TGTGCCAGCAGCTTAGGCGGGTACATGTACGAGCAGTACTTC.

This clone was seen a few times. The J gene is TRBJ2-7, the V gene TRBV28, with D possibly being TRBD1 (5 bases). Trimming took 1 base from V and 2 from J, leaving 12 bases between them. Germline assignment: CDR1 MDHEN and CDR2 SYDVKM. The CDR3 consists of 15 residues. The CDR3 here is CASSLSSQGAYEQYF. CDR3 sequence (DNA): TGTGCCAGCAGTTTATCGAGTCAGGGCGCCTACGAGCAGTACTTC.

The gene calls are TRBV7-9 and TRBJ1-3; unclear D gene. The CDR3 sequence is 14 residues long. Deletions cut 8 bases from V and 3 bases from J, with 14 bases between. The V gene's germline CDR1 is SEHNR and CDR2 FQNEAQ (reference sequence). CDR3 coding DNA: TGTGCCAGCCTTACCGGGGAAGGTGGAAACACCATATATTTT. As protein: CASLTGEGGNTIYF.

This chain joins TRBV28 and TRBJ2-7; 9 bases fit TRBD1. The CDR3 length is 15 residues. Looked up from germline, CDR1 is MDHEN and CDR2 is SYDVKM. V trimming: 2 bases; J trimming: 3 bases; junction bases outside the gene matches: 5. CDR3 loop: CASSLDPGQGYEQYF. The CDR3 nucleotides are TGTGCCAGCAGTTTAGATCCGGGACAGGGCTACGAGCAGTACTTC.

The table lists this clone with a few counts. This sequence joins TRBV14 and TRBJ2-4; 9 nucleotides align to TRBD1. V trimming: 0 bases; J trimming: 3 bases; junction bases outside the gene matches: 6. Germline assignment: CDR1 SGHDN and CDR2 FVKESK. CDR3 length: 17 amino acids. The CDR3 coding sequence is TGTGCCAGCAGCCAAGACCGACAGGGGGTTGTCAAAAACATTCAGTACTTC. Translated, it gives CASSQDRQGVVKNIQYF.

There are a few counts of this clone. The V call is TRBV29-1, the J call TRBJ1-2; D gene unclear. The CDR3 runs 14 residues. CDR1 is SQVTM and CDR2 is ANQGSEA in the germline V gene. Trimming took off 4 bases at V and 3 bases at J, with 15 bases between the two ends. The CDR3 sequence: CSVARVMRDYGYTF. The CDR3 nucleotides are TGCAGCGTTGCAAGGGTTATGAGGGACTATGGCTACACCTTC. Full variable domain (outside the CDR3, taken from reference TRBV29-1 and TRBJ1-2): SAVISQKPSRDICQRGTSLTIQCQVDSQVTMMFWYRQQPGQSLTLIATANQGSEATYESGFVIDKFPISRPNLTFSTLTVSNMSPEDSSIYLCSVARVMRDYGYTFGSGTRLTVV.

This clone has just a few counts. The chain joins TRBV7-8 to TRBJ1-5, with 9 bases identical to TRBD1. The CDR3 spans 20 residues. CDR1 is SGHVS, CDR2 FQNEAQ, per germline. After removal of 2 bases from V and 5 bases from J, the junction contained 19 bases not matched to a gene. CDR3 residues: CASSLNTLFSRQGEDQPQHF. CDR3 nucleotide sequence: TGTGCCAGCAGCTTAAATACCCTGTTTAGTAGACAGGGGGAGGATCAGCCCCAGCATTTT.

This clone was recorded a few times. This rearrangement joins TRBV7-2 to TRBJ2-7; a weak D match, TRBD2 (6 bases). Looked up from germline, CDR1 is SGHTA and CDR2 is FQGNSA. The CDR3 extends over 15 amino acids. With 5 bases removed from V and 6 bases from J, the gap between germline ends came to 20 bases. The CDR3 DNA reads as TGTGCCAGCAGCCTCAACGGCGGGATTGCCTCCGAGCAGTACTTC. This encodes CASSLNGGIASEQYF.

V usage is TRBV29-1 and J usage is TRBJ2-1, with 14 bases identical to TRBD2. CDR1 and CDR2 (germline): SQVTM, ANQGSEA. The junction had 9 bases not matched to a gene; V was cut back by 7 bases and J by 10 bases. This CDR3 has 14 amino acids. The CDR3, as DNA: TGCAGCGCCCCGACTAGCGGGAGGGCCTGGGAGCAGTTCTTC. Protein product: CSAPTSGRAWEQFF.

The rearrangement joins TRBV9 to TRBJ2-7, with D possibly TRBD2 on 5 matching bases. In germline, CDR1 is SGDLS, CDR2 YYNGEE. The V end was cut by 4 bases, the J end by 3 bases, with 11 bases between. This CDR3 comprises 13 residues. The DNA of the CDR3 is TGTGCCAGCAGCACCCCGGGGAGCTACGAGCAGTACTTC. This codes for CASSTPGSYEQYF.

This sequence joins TRBV4-3 and TRBJ2-7; the match to TRBD2 covers 7 bases. V shed 0 bases and J 5 bases; nucleotides not matched to a gene: 10. The CDR3 is 16 residues long. Germline values: CDR1 LGHNA, CDR2 YSLEER. The CDR3 region is CASSQDVRELSHEQYF. As DNA, the CDR3 is TGCGCCAGCAGCCAAGACGTGCGGGAGTTGAGCCACGAGCAGTACTTC.

The V call is TRBV18, the J call TRBJ2-5; D is possibly TRBD1 (5 bases). Germline values: CDR1 KGHSH, CDR2 LQKENI. The length of the CDR3 is 14 residues. Trimming took 2 bases from V and 1 from J, leaving 8 bases between them. In nucleotides, the CDR3 is TGTGCCAGCTCACCATGGGGCGGCCAAGAGACCCAGTACTTC. Encoded protein: CASSPWGGQETQYF.

This rearrangement joins TRBV6-5 to TRBJ2-6, with TRBD2 as a possible D gene (5 bases). The CDR3 is 15 amino acids. CDR1 is MNHEY, CDR2 SVGAGI, per germline. The V end lost 2 bases, the J end lost 0 bases, and 5 bases lay between the germline ends. The CDR3 reads CASSYSGSGANVLTF. The DNA of the CDR3 is TGTGCCAGCAGTTACAGCGGCTCTGGGGCCAACGTCCTGACTTTC.

This clone turned up a few times. The chain uses TRBV7-9 and TRBJ2-2, with 12 bases lining up with TRBD2. Germline V gene data show CDR1 as SEHNR and CDR2 as FQNEAQ (reference sequence). The trim removed 3 bases at V and 5 bases at J, leaving 7 bases unmatched. The CDR3 runs to 17 residues. The CDR3 DNA reads as TGTGCCAGCAGCTTTCGGACTAGCGGGGACATGACCGGGGAGCTGTTTTTT. This gives the protein CASSFRTSGDMTGELFF.

The chain has TRBV30 and TRBJ1-5; D is uncertain. V was pared by 0 bases and J by 0 bases, with 12 bases between. The CDR3 spans 16 residues. Germline-derived CDR1 and CDR2 are GTSNPN and SVGIG (reference sequence). The CDR3 sequence is CAWSVKRGNSNQPQHF. CDR3 nucleotide sequence: TGTGCCTGGAGTGTAAAACGAGGGAATAGCAATCAGCCCCAGCATTTT.

J is TRBJ2-7 and V is TRBV11-2; 7 bases are a match to TRBD2. Trimming at V came to 4 bases and at J to 2 bases, leaving 8 bases not matched to a gene. The CDR3 length is 15 residues. Per germline, CDR1 SGHAT and CDR2 FQNNGV. The DNA of the CDR3 is TGTGCCAGCAGCTGGGCTAGCGGAGGTACCTACGAGCAGTACTTC. It encodes CASSWASGGTYEQYF.

This clone showed up just a few times. CDR3: CASSPVNRGLGEQYF. The CDR3 bases are TGTGCCAGCTCACCGGTGAACAGGGGGCTTGGCGAGCAGTACTTC. The chain links TRBV18 to TRBJ2-7; 9 positions match TRBD1. Germline V gene lookup returns CDR1 KGHSH and CDR2 LQKENI. J gave up 6 bases and V 3 bases, and 9 bases lay outside the gene matches. There are 15 residues in the CDR3.

This clone was seen a handful of times. The V and J genes are TRBV19 and TRBJ1-4; D unresolved. V dropped 7 bases and J dropped 7 bases, with 13 bases sitting between them. Germline values: CDR1 LNHDA, CDR2 SQIVND (reference sequence). This CDR3 has 13 residues. CDR3 bases: TGTGCCAGTACCCCGACGGGGAGTGAAAAACTGTTTTTT. Residues: CASTPTGSEKLFF.

This sequence joins TRBV9 and TRBJ1-4; TRBD1 matches at 7 bases. This CDR3 is 15 amino acids long. Losses at the gene ends were 3 bases for V and 8 bases for J; bases not matched to a gene: 10. Germline V CDR1 and CDR2: SGDLS, YYNGEE. The CDR3 loop reads CASSGKDRVGEKLFF. CDR3 nucleotides: TGTGCCAGCAGCGGTAAAGACAGGGTGGGGGAAAAACTGTTTTTT.

The rearrangement links TRBV5-1 to TRBJ2-3; TRBD1 aligns across 8 bases. The CDR3 spans 20 residues. Unmatched junction bases numbered 17, after V lost 0 bases and J lost 2 bases. Per the germline V gene, CDR1 is SGHRS and CDR2 is YFSETQ. The CDR3 region is CASSLAGQVYSGGLTDTQYF. In nucleotides, the CDR3 is TGCGCCAGCAGCTTGGCGGGACAGGTGTACTCGGGTGGCCTCACAGATACGCAGTATTTT.

This clone occurred a few times. The chain links TRBV5-4 to TRBJ2-5; D gene uncertain. With 0 bases removed from V and 1 base from J, the gap between germline ends came to 4 bases. Per germline, CDR1 SGHNT and CDR2 YYREEE (reference sequence). The CDR3 totals 13 residues. The CDR3 DNA is TGTGCCAGCAGCTTGGACAGCCAAGAGACCCAGTACTTC. Translated, it gives CASSLDSQETQYF.